The 5 T cell receptor beta chains below were found in one sample sequenced in a study of cytotoxic CD8 clonotypes in ibrutinib-treated CLL. Sequenced by immunoSEQ multiplex PCR; TCRdb stores in-frame clones only, minus some. The sample comprises around 140,000 clones, 76% of which are singletons, and 5.1% rests with the top ten. The sequencing here drew on PBMCs, taken after 24 months of ibrutinib treatment. These receptors were obtained from a human donor with chronic lymphocytic leukemia.

This chain connects TRBV7-2 to TRBJ2-7; D gene uncertain. Trimming left V 2 bases short and J 0 bases short, with 8 bases between. Germline V gives CDR1 SGHTA, CDR2 FQGNSA. CDR3 length equals 14 residues. The CDR3 DNA sequence: TGTGCCAGCAGCTTATACTGGCTCTCCTACGAGCAGTACTTC. This sequence encodes CASSLYWLSYEQYF.

This chain joins TRBV28 and TRBJ2-7; TRBD1 aligns across 9 bases. CDR1 MDHEN and CDR2 SYDVKM come from the germline V gene. After removal of 3 bases from V and 2 bases from J, the junction contained 8 bases not matched to a gene. CDR3 length: 16 residues. The CDR3 nucleotides are TGTGCCAGCAGTTTCCAGGGGACAGGGATACCCTACGAGCAGTACTTC. Its protein is CASSFQGTGIPYEQYF.

This sequence joins TRBV5-6 and TRBJ2-1; D gene ambiguous. There are 12 residues in the CDR3. Trimming took 2 bases from V and 7 from J, leaving 7 bases between them. CDR1 and CDR2 from the germline V gene are SGHDT and YYEEEE. The CDR3 reads CASSFSVNEQFF. The CDR3 DNA follows: TGTGCCAGCAGCTTTAGTGTGAATGAGCAGTTCTTC.

This clone is a singleton in its sample. The chain uses TRBV6-5 and TRBJ2-7; D call uncertain. Deletions cut 8 bases from V and 2 bases from J, with 13 bases between. Germline loops: CDR1 MNHEY, CDR2 SVGAGI. The CDR3 is 13 amino acids. The CDR3 nucleotides are TGTGCCAGCGCCCGAGACCCAACCTACGAGCAGTACTTC. It codes for CASARDPTYEQYF.

The CDR3 reads CASSWRTVQAFF. The CDR3 bases are TGTGCCAGCAGTTGGCGGACGGTCCAAGCTTTCTTT. This chain uses TRBV6-5 with TRBJ1-1, with D unclear. Trimming shortened V by 4 bases and J by 9 bases, and 12 bases separated the two germline ends. This CDR3 region has 12 residues. Per the germline V gene, CDR1 is MNHEY and CDR2 is SVGAGI.